The present entry profiles one T cell receptor beta chain with its context. Its antigen is currently unknown. Sample barcodes and UMIs were carried by the TCR alpha and TCR beta cDNA libraries that 5'RACE generated with constant-segment primers. TCRdb processed the 5' RACE reads anew with MiXCR; each CDR3 protein has one entry. The table includes over 120,000 distinct CDR3 sequences, almost 25% detected once. The data are from a study of T-cell memory formation after mild COVID-19. In the study overall: Across donors, TCR clusters were largely donor specific.

Findings of the study overall: Day 37-peaking second-wave clones had unconfirmed SARS-CoV-2 specificity. Largely, contracting CD4+ clones fell within CM and EM, and contracting CD8+ clones within EMRA.

Material: PBMCs or a T cell subset sorted from them (not recorded which). The receptor was isolated from an adult woman who had mild COVID-19 (a few samples of this study predate the infection). Cell type and time point are not known.

The CDR3 nucleotides are TGCGCCAGCAGCCAAGTAGCGGGCGGCACTGAAGCTTTCTTT. This gives the protein CASSQVAGGTEAFF. The chain links TRBV4-1 to TRBJ1-1; unclear D gene. Germline V lookup: CDR1 MGHRA, CDR2 YSYEKL. V dropped 1 base and J dropped 4 bases, with 10 bases sitting between them. This CDR3 is 14 amino acids long.